This T cell receptor beta chain was sequenced during a study of T cells in tuberculosis (dated by TCRdb to 2016 to 2019). For context, the study as a whole: To characterize T cells specific for the mycobacterial lipid antigen glucose monomycolate (GMM), the study used CD1B tetramers together with high-throughput TCR immunosequencing. IGRA-negative adolescents, IGRA-positive adolescents with latent tuberculosis and adults with active tuberculosis, ten per group, were compared in a South African clinical cohort. What the authors observed across the whole study: A classifier using the diverse GMM-specific repertoire reached about 90% accuracy (AUROC 0.85 to 0.9), compared with around 70% accuracy using GEM motif frequencies. Compared with IGRA-negative controls, TCR-alpha repertoires from active tuberculosis had smaller mean NN-distances to GMM-specific TCRs, which suggests that these TCRs underwent clonal expansion. Smaller NN-distances were partly driven by shorter CDR3-alpha lengths in active tuberculosis patients, and statistical significance was not reached for the TCR-beta difference. Clinical samples were selected based on which cryopreserved specimens were available, and the active tuberculosis cases were adults whereas the controls were adolescents.

In the case of this clone: The specificity of this receptor is unknown. Within one base of it there is no much larger clone, and no base qualities were kept.

At study entry, a tuberculin skin test and the QuantiFERON-TB GOLD In-Tube IGRA were used to screen adolescents for latent tuberculosis infection. Immunosequencing of unsorted cryopreserved PBMC covered, on average, around 96,000 T cells per clinical donor. Eleven high schools in the Worcester region of the Western Cape, South Africa, served as enrollment sites for adolescents aged 12 to 18 years. Some ten M. tuberculosis-infected adolescents and roughly ten uninfected adolescents were selected, with the two groups matched for age and sex. PBMC from adolescents were isolated by density centrifugation from freshly drawn heparinized blood and then cryopreserved. TCR libraries were generated with the immunoSEQ multiplex PCR assay, using TCR-beta and/or TCR-alpha/delta assays for each sample. The amplified TCR libraries were sequenced using the Illumina high-throughput platform. In the paper's pipeline: Clustering and dimensionality reduction relied on pairwise TCRdist distances among GMM-specific receptors from T cells that were either sorted ex vivo or expanded in vitro. The score assigned to each clinical repertoire was mean NN-distance, meaning the average TCRdist to the nearest 10% of tetramer-positive reference sequences. GEM TCR motif frequency was calculated as the fraction of unique TCRs that matched known GEM sequences by V/J usage and CDR3 length. Linear discriminant analysis with leave-one-out cross-validation, implemented in scikit-learn, was used to classify active tuberculosis. Sourced from immuneACCESS, this table was stored by TCRdb with only in-frame sequences that have V and J called. A share of the clones is absent; for the studies checked, an unresolved V gene accounts for under half, and the remainder has no known explanation. V and J calls and clone size follow that table, whereas D and trimming were derived from the DNA. The sample table contains over 30,000 clones; only one count was recorded for 95% to 97% of them. The ten top clones hold roughly 6% of the sample.

Germline trimming amounts to 3 bases on V and 6 bases on J, with 11 as the count of junction bases outside the gene matches. The CDR3 goes from the cysteine to the phenylalanine over 15 residues. Only the CDR3 DNA stays, 45 bases, in frame from base 1. The germline V gene provides CDR1 KGHSH and CDR2 LQKENI. The sequence is built from TRBV18 and TRBJ2-7; 7 middle bases align to TRBD1. The receptor's source is a donor between 5 and 29 years old with latent tuberculosis or without tuberculosis infection. Source material: PBMCs. The base sequence is TGTGCCAGCTCACCTGGGACAGAACCTACCAGCGAGCAGTACTTC. This gives the protein CASSPGTEPTSEQYF.